This is a list of T cell receptor beta chains from one sample in a study of shared clonotypes between healthy human individuals. Generated by immunoSEQ multiplex PCR, the TCRdb table keeps only in-frame clones and is missing some. This sample has some 2,500,000 clones, with around 93% found just once. The sequenced material came from naive CD4+ T cells from PBMCs. Receptors were obtained from a man aged 18 to 29 in good health. Some clones in this sample may be carry-over from other donors' samples. CDR3s include the opening cysteine and the closing phenylalanine or tryptophan. A D gene is named only where the DNA matches it firmly. Size values are once, few and many counts, or a class for expanded clones, and some rows have none.

clone size | J gene | V gene | D gene | CDR3 length | CDR3 protein | CDR3 DNA
- | TRBJ1-1 | TRBV4-2 | - | 13 | CASSPFVNTEAFF | TGTGCCAGCAGCCCCTTTGTGAACACTGAAGCTTTCTTT
- | TRBJ1-2 | TRBV5-1 | - | 14 | CASSLESAGARYTF | TGCGCCAGCAGCTTGGAGTCGGCCGGGGCCCGCTACACCTTC
- | TRBJ1-5 | TRBV19 | - | 19 | CASSIVRGRQSGYNQPQHF | TGTGCCAGTAGTATAGTCCGGGGGCGACAATCGGGTTATAATCAGCCCCAGCATTTT
- | TRBJ1-4 | TRBV10-1 | - | 16 | CASSPFAGTANEKLFF | TGCGCCAGCAGCCCATTCGCCGGGACTGCTAATGAAAAACTGTTTTTT
- | TRBJ2-2 | TRBV9 | TRBD1 | 15 | CASSPGQVGTGELFF | TGTGCCAGCAGCCCGGGACAGGTTGGCACCGGGGAGCTGTTTTTT
- | TRBJ1-1 | TRBV19 | - | 15 | CASSPGQITNTEAFF | TGTGCCAGTAGTCCAGGACAGATTACGAACACTGAAGCTTTCTTT
- | TRBJ2-7 | TRBV27 | - | 16 | CASSPWARGQSYEQYF | TGTGCCAGCAGTCCCTGGGCCCGGGGGCAATCCTACGAGCAGTACTTC
- | TRBJ1-1 | TRBV5-1 | - | 15 | CASSLQPQPNTEAFF | TGCGCCAGCAGCTTGCAACCCCAGCCGAACACTGAAGCTTTCTTT
- | TRBJ2-2 | TRBV9 | - | 12 | CASSVASGELFF | TGTGCCAGCAGCGTAGCATCCGGGGAGCTGTTTTTT
once | TRBJ2-5 | TRBV19 | - | 15 | CASSPRDGEVETQYF | TGTGCCAGTAGTCCCCGGGACGGCGAGGTGGAGACCCAGTACTTC
once | TRBJ2-7 | TRBV18 | TRBD1 | 14 | CASSQGQSNYEQYF | TGTGCCAGCTCACAGGGACAGTCAAACTACGAGCAGTACTTC
- | TRBJ1-3 | TRBV28 | - | 16 | CASSGGGSRSGNTIYF | TGTGCCAGCAGCGGCGGTGGCAGCCGCTCTGGAAACACCATATATTTT
- | TRBJ2-7 | TRBV7-2 | - | 14 | CASSPSGASYEQYF | TGTGCCAGCAGCCCGTCGGGAGCCTCCTACGAGCAGTACTTC
few | TRBJ1-1 | TRBV4-1 | TRBD1 | 16 | CASSQAGGRINTEAFF | TGCGCCAGCAGCCAAGCAGGGGGCAGGATCAACACTGAAGCTTTCTTT
- | TRBJ2-7 | TRBV7-5 | - | 16 | CARSFSDRRSSYEQYF | TGTGCCAGAAGCTTCAGTGACAGGAGAAGCTCCTACGAGCAGTACTTC
- | TRBJ2-5 | TRBV18 | - | 14 | CASSPIGPRETQYF | TGTGCCAGCTCACCGATCGGCCCCAGGGAGACCCAGTACTTC
- | TRBJ1-5 | TRBV28 | - | 16 | CASSLGSSTSNQPQHF | TGTGCCAGCAGTTTAGGAAGCTCTACCAGCAATCAGCCCCAGCATTTT
- | TRBJ2-1 | TRBV14 | TRBD2 | 17 | CASSLDVRTSGYNEQFF | TGTGCCAGCAGCCTGGACGTTCGGACTAGCGGTTACAATGAGCAGTTCTTC
- | TRBJ2-1 | TRBV28 | - | 14 | CASSPPAEWSEQFF | TGTGCCAGCAGCCCCCCGGCGGAGTGGAGTGAGCAGTTCTTC
- | TRBJ2-1 | TRBV7-8 | - | 15 | CASSLGAPGRNEQFF | TGTGCCAGCAGCCTGGGTGCCCCAGGGAGGAATGAGCAGTTCTTC